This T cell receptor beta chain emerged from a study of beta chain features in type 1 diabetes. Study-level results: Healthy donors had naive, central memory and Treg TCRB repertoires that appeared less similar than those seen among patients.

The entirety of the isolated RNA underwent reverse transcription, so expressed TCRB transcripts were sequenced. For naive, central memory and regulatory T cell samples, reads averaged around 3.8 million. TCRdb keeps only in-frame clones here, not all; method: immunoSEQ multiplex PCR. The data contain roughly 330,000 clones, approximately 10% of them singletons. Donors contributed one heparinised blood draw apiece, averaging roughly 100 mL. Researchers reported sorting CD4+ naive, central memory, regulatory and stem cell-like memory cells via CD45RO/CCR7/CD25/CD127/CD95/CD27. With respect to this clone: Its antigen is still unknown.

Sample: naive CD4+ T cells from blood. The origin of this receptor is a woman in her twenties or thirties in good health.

The DNA of the CDR3 is TGTGCCAGCAGGGCTAGTTTTCTCGGGGAGCTGTTTTTT. Protein sequence: CASRASFLGELFF. The chain uses TRBV2 and TRBJ2-2; D unclear. CDR1 and CDR2 from the germline V gene are SNHLY and FYNNEI. Trimming removed 6 bases at V and 7 bases at J, with 12 bases between. The CDR3 contains 13 residues.